The 30 T cell receptor beta chains reported below all come from one sample, sequenced in a study of PD-1 blockade in classical Hodgkin lymphoma. This table comes from immunoSEQ multiplex PCR, and its TCRdb copy is limited to in-frame clones, with some not included. The sample consists of 10,000 to 15,000 clones, roughly 80% of them appearing once. The sample's time point: cycle 4 day 1 (C4D1), after 6 weeks of nivolumab. All patients relapsed after autologous stem cell transplantation, and brentuximab vedotin exposure varied. The authors purified CD4+ T cells from thawed PBMCs by magnetic negative selection. The starting material was CD4+ T cells from blood, obtained before the fourth cycle of nivolumab. Receptors originate from a human donor with classical Hodgkin lymphoma.

The V and J genes are TRBV5-1 and TRBJ1-4; D possibly corresponds to TRBD1 (5 bases). Germline V lookup: CDR1 SGHRS, CDR2 YFSETQ. V was clipped by 1 base and J by 8 bases, with 12 bases between them. The CDR3 covers 14 residues. DNA of the CDR3: TGCGCCAGCAGCTTGTACGGGACCGTCGAAAAACTGTTTTTT. This encodes CASSLYGTVEKLFF.

This chain connects TRBV6-4 to TRBJ2-2; 8 bases line up with TRBD2. Germline assignment: CDR1 MRHNA and CDR2 SNTAGT. This CDR3 comprises 15 residues. V lost 5 bases to trimming and J lost 4 bases; unmatched junction nucleotides: 6. The CDR3 is CASSMGLGTTGELFF. The CDR3 coding sequence is TGTGCCAGCAGTATGGGACTAGGGACCACCGGGGAGCTGTTTTTT.

The rearrangement links TRBV10-3 to TRBJ1-5; D may be TRBD1 (6 bases). Germline CDR1 is ENHRY and CDR2 is SYGVKD. The CDR3 totals 14 residues. Trimming removed 2 bases at V and 5 bases at J, with 10 bases between. The CDR3 loop is CAISEKGVDQPQHF. The CDR3 DNA reads TGTGCCATCAGTGAGAAGGGGGTCGATCAGCCCCAGCATTTT.

The V gene is TRBV7-9, the J gene TRBJ2-1; 7 bases match TRBD2. CDR1 and CDR2 (germline): SEHNR, FQNEAQ (reference sequence). The CDR3 length is 15 residues. Trimming at V came to 2 bases and at J to 4 bases, leaving 5 bases not matched to a gene. The CDR3 DNA reads TGTGCCAGCAGCTTATACAGCGGGATGTACAATGAGCAGTTCTTC. The encoded protein is CASSLYSGMYNEQFF.

This clone occurred once. CDR3 loop: CASSPWTQTYEQYF. DNA of the CDR3: TGTGCCAGCAGCCCCTGGACCCAGACCTACGAGCAGTACTTC. The chain couples TRBV9 to TRBJ2-7; D gene unclear. The germline V gene encodes CDR1 SGDLS and CDR2 YYNGEE. CDR3 size: 14 residues. Trimming left V 4 bases short and J 2 bases short, with 13 bases between.

The chain combines TRBV10-3 with TRBJ1-4; TRBD1 is a possible D gene (6 bases). The CDR3 is 15 residues long. Germline loops: CDR1 ENHRY, CDR2 SYGVKD. Trimming cost V 5 bases and J 3 bases, with 13 bases left between them. The CDR3 is CAISSTGPPNEKLFF. CDR3 coding DNA: TGTGCCATCAGTTCTACAGGGCCCCCTAATGAAAAACTGTTTTTT.

V gene TRBV5-5 combines with J gene TRBJ1-2, with D possibly being TRBD1 (5 bases). Per the germline V gene, CDR1 is SGHKS and CDR2 is YYEKEE (reference sequence). V shed 4 bases and J shed 5 bases, with 15 bases lying between them. There are 14 residues in the CDR3. The CDR3 here is CASSPGGGGYGYTF. CDR3 nucleotides: TGTGCCAGCAGCCCGGGCGGGGGAGGGTATGGCTACACCTTC.

The chain employs TRBV30 and TRBJ2-5; no reliable D call. There are 11 residues in the CDR3. CDR1 GTSNPN and CDR2 SVGIG come from the germline V gene (reference sequence). Trimming took 0 bases from V and 3 from J, leaving 2 bases between them. Here the CDR3 reads CAWSVKETQYF. As DNA, the CDR3 is TGTGCCTGGAGTGTGAAAGAGACCCAGTACTTC.

The rearrangement uses TRBV6-5 and TRBJ1-2; D remains ambiguous. CDR1 is MNHEY, CDR2 SVGAGI, per germline. Trimming shortened V by 0 bases and J by 5 bases, and 7 bases separated the two germline ends. CDR3 length: 13 residues. The CDR3 sequence: CASSYSGRYGYTF. CDR3 DNA sequence: TGTGCCAGCAGTTACTCCGGCAGATATGGCTACACCTTC.

The CDR3 sequence is CASSYSSTDLSGYTF. CDR3 bases: TGTGCCAGCAGTTACTCGAGCACAGATTTGTCTGGCTACACCTTC. The chain combines TRBV6-6 with TRBJ1-2; D gene uncertain. Trimming took off 0 bases at V and 7 bases at J, with 15 bases between the two ends. The CDR3 has 15 amino acids. Germline V gene sequence: CDR1 MNHNY, CDR2 SVGAGI (reference sequence).

This chain joins TRBV6-5 and TRBJ1-1; D is uncertain. Trimming pared 4 bases from V and 5 bases from J, leaving 17 bases between. This CDR3 contains 15 residues. Germline-derived CDR1 and CDR2 are MNHEY and SVGAGI. In DNA form, the CDR3 reads TGTGCCAGCAGTTCCCATTCTTTAGGTGGAACTGAAGCTTTCTTT. Translating gives CASSSHSLGGTEAFF.

The chain uses TRBV19 and TRBJ1-5; tentatively, D is TRBD1 (6 bases). This CDR3 spans 16 amino acids. V was pared by 2 bases and J by 6 bases, with 17 bases between. Germline CDR1 reads LNHDA; CDR2 reads SQIVND (reference sequence). CDR3 nucleotides: TGTGCCAGTAGTATAATTGGACAGTCGGGTTCTCAGCCCCAGCATTTT. Translating it yields CASSIIGQSGSQPQHF. Looking up the rest from reference TRBV19 and TRBJ1-5 gives the full variable domain: DGGITQSPKYLFRKEGQNVTLSCEQNLNHDAMYWYRQDPGQGLRLIYYSQIVNDFQKGDIAEGYSVSREKKESFPLTVTSAQKNPTAFYLCASSIIGQSGSQPQHFGDGTRLSIL.

The chain has TRBV5-4 and TRBJ2-1; 7 bases map to TRBD2. Trimming removed 4 bases from V and 8 bases from J; junction bases left unmatched: 12. This CDR3 has 15 amino acids. The germline CDR1 and CDR2 sequences are SGHNT and YYREEE (reference sequence). The CDR3 here is CASSPSAGPFDEQFF. The CDR3 DNA reads as TGTGCCAGCAGCCCGTCAGCGGGACCCTTTGATGAGCAGTTCTTC.

The chain is built from TRBV27 and TRBJ1-5, with 11 nucleotides matching TRBD1. Germline trimming cut 6 bases from V and 3 bases from J; bases unmatched to any gene: 10. This CDR3 comprises 17 residues. Germline V lookup: CDR1 MNHEY, CDR2 SMNVEV (reference sequence). The CDR3 loop reads CASSRNRDRGDNQPQHF. The CDR3 nucleotides read TGTGCCAGCAGCCGCAACCGGGACAGGGGGGACAATCAGCCCCAGCATTTT.

A few counts support this clone. The chain combines TRBV10-3 with TRBJ2-7, with 10 positions matching TRBD2. The junction had 6 bases not matched to a gene; V was cut back by 6 bases and J by 1 base. Germline values: CDR1 ENHRY, CDR2 SYGVKD. This CDR3 is 15 amino acids long. CDR3 residues: CAISPRTSGSYEQYF. The CDR3 region has the DNA TGTGCCATCAGCCCGAGGACTAGCGGTTCCTACGAGCAGTACTTC.

The rearrangement links TRBV18 to TRBJ1-3; 7 nucleotides line up with TRBD1. CDR1 and CDR2 (germline): KGHSH, LQKENI. With V trimmed by 6 bases and J by 3 bases, 14 bases remained unmatched. This CDR3 contains 17 residues. CDR3 sequence: CASSQGQTGIFGNTIYF. The CDR3 region has the DNA TGTGCCAGCTCGCAGGGACAGACGGGGATATTTGGAAACACCATATATTTT.

J is TRBJ2-1 and V is TRBV18; TRBD2 matches 9 bases. The V gene end was trimmed by 3 bases and the J gene end by 2 bases; junction bases not matched to a gene: 5. Germline lookup yields CDR1 KGHSH and CDR2 LQKENI. The length of the CDR3 is 16 residues. The CDR3, as DNA: TGTGCCAGCTCACCGAAGTCTAGCGGGGCCTACAATGAGCAGTTCTTC. Its translation is CASSPKSSGAYNEQFF.

V is TRBV6-5 and J is TRBJ1-5, with D perhaps matching TRBD1 (6 bases). This CDR3 is built from 15 residues. The V end was cut by 6 bases, the J end by 4 bases, with 16 bases between. The germline CDR1 and CDR2 sequences are MNHEY and SVGAGI. The DNA for the CDR3 is TGTGCCAGCAGACCAGCCAGGGGTCGAAATCAGCCCCAGCATTTT. It is translated as CASRPARGRNQPQHF.

The chain recombines TRBV2 with TRBJ1-1; 11 bases match TRBD1. The CDR3 is made up of 15 amino acids. Germline V gives CDR1 SNHLY, CDR2 FYNNEI. The V segment lost 4 bases and the J segment 4 bases; nucleotides outside the gene matches: 5. CDR3 loop: CASSVDRGRFTEAFF. The CDR3 DNA reads as TGTGCCAGCAGTGTGGACAGGGGGCGTTTCACTGAAGCTTTCTTT.

This clone was found once. The genes are TRBV6-4 and TRBJ2-3; 10 bases are shared with TRBD2. Germline V gene data show CDR1 as MRHNA and CDR2 as SNTAGT. CDR3 length: 15 amino acids. After removal of 6 bases from V and 4 bases from J, the junction contained 7 bases not matched to a gene. CDR3 sequence (DNA): TGTGCCAGCAGCAAAGCGGGGGGGATCTCAGATACGCAGTATTTT. Amino acid sequence: CASSKAGGISDTQYF.

The CDR3 spells CASSGGQPQHF. Written as DNA, the CDR3 is TGTGCCAGTAGTGGGGGACAGCCCCAGCATTTT. The rearrangement joins TRBV19 to TRBJ1-5; possibly TRBD1 for D (5 bases). CDR1 LNHDA and CDR2 SQIVND come from the germline V gene (reference sequence). CDR3 size: 11 residues. V lost 5 bases to trimming and J lost 7 bases, with 6 bases between them.

This sequence joins TRBV6-4 and TRBJ2-5; 8 bases align to TRBD2. Matching the DNA end better, TRBJ2-7 makes the J call doubtful. CDR1 and CDR2 (germline): MRHNA, SNTAGT. The CDR3 consists of 14 residues. The CDR3 nucleotides read TGTGCCAGCAGTCTAGAGAGCGGGGGCTACGAGCAGTACTTC. This translates into CASSLESGGYEQYF.

This chain connects TRBV13 to TRBJ1-4; a possible D gene is TRBD1 (6 bases). CDR3 length: 13 amino acids. V lost 7 bases, J lost 8 bases, and 14 bases lay in between. Germline V gene data show CDR1 as PRHDT and CDR2 as FYEKMQ (reference sequence). In nucleotides, the CDR3 is TGTGCCAGCACCCAAAGGGGGACCGAAAAACTGTTTTTT. Translated, it gives CASTQRGTEKLFF.

J is TRBJ1-1 and V is TRBV30; maybe TRBD1 (5 bases). The germline gives CDR1 GTSNPN, CDR2 SVGIG (reference sequence). V lost 2 bases and J lost 4, with 11 bases in between. The length of the CDR3 is 13 residues. The CDR3 DNA reads TGTGCCTGGAGTAAGCTCGGGGGCACTGAAGCTTTCTTT. Its protein product is CAWSKLGGTEAFF.

The chain has TRBV6-5 and TRBJ1-3; 9 bases are shared with TRBD1. In germline, CDR1 is MNHEY, CDR2 SVGAGI. The CDR3 runs 15 residues. V shed 4 bases, J shed 0 bases, and the junction held 1 base outside the gene matches. The CDR3 spells CASSSTGGSGNTIYF. In nucleotides, the CDR3 is TGTGCCAGCAGTTCGACAGGGGGCTCTGGAAACACCATATATTTT.

The CDR3 DNA sequence: TGTGCCAGCAGCTTAGCGGCATGGGAGGGACCCTCCTACGAGCAGTACTTC. Its protein product is CASSLAAWEGPSYEQYF. The V and J genes are TRBV7-9 and TRBJ2-7; TRBD2 agrees at 7 bases. The CDR3 runs to 17 residues. J was trimmed by 0 bases and V by 0 bases; bases with no gene match: 8. Looked up from germline, CDR1 is SEHNR and CDR2 is FQNEAQ (reference sequence).

The chain employs TRBV28 and TRBJ2-5; no clear D. The length of the CDR3 is 14 residues. V gave up 3 bases and J gave up 5 bases, with 13 bases separating them. Germline assignment: CDR1 MDHEN and CDR2 SYDVKM. DNA for the CDR3: TGTGCCAGCAGTTTGATAGCCATCGAGGAGACCCAGTACTTC. Translating gives CASSLIAIEETQYF.

This chain links TRBV7-2 with TRBJ2-4; D may be TRBD2 (5 bases). V was cut by 1 base and J by 0 bases, with 19 bases left in between. The CDR3 contains 19 residues. The V gene's germline CDR1 is SGHTA and CDR2 FQGNSA. The CDR3 protein is CASSLGDRRIKIAKNIQYF. Here the CDR3 DNA reads TGTGCCAGCAGCTTAGGAGATCGGAGGATTAAAATAGCCAAAAACATTCAGTACTTC.

This clone was found once. CDR3 bases: TGCGCCAGCAGCATGGTAGACAGTCCCCCTAGGGGCTACACCTTC. This encodes CASSMVDSPPRGYTF. The chain is built from TRBV5-1 and TRBJ1-2, with D possibly TRBD1 on 5 matching bases. The CDR3 contains 15 residues. V was pared by 4 bases and J by 8 bases, with 21 bases between. Per the germline V gene, CDR1 is SGHRS and CDR2 is YFSETQ.

V gene TRBV14 combines with J gene TRBJ2-1, with TRBD2 matching over 14 bases. The CDR3 sequence is 14 residues long. V lost 3 bases, J lost 9 bases, and 1 base stayed unmatched. Per the germline V gene, CDR1 is SGHDN and CDR2 is FVKESK. In nucleotides, the CDR3 is TGTGCCAGCAGCCAGGGACTAGCGGGAGCTGAGCAGTTCTTC. Encoded protein: CASSQGLAGAEQFF.